This TCR beta chain was identified during a study of blood T cell repertoires in COVID-19. Across the whole study: Samples taken during acute and convalescent COVID-19 were collected in the United States, Italy and Spain. T cells, B-cell-depleted T cells, or PBMCs provided the cDNA or gDNA that served as material.

This clone was counted only a few times. Authors' analysis steps: The authors estimated nucleated cell counts from reference gene primer amplification. Measured with immunoSEQ multiplex PCR; TCRdb has only the in-frame clones, and not every one. Clone size and the V and J calls come from that table; the DNA yielded D and trimming. Of approximately 260,000 clones in the sample, approximately 86% were seen once. Germline CDR1 reads ENHRY; CDR2 reads SYGVKD. This CDR3 region has 15 residues. The V end was cut by 2 bases, the J end by 5 bases, with 14 bases between. This chain connects TRBV10-3 to TRBJ2-3; a possible D gene is TRBD2 (5 bases). This TCR was recovered from a woman of 80 years or more with active or convalescent COVID-19. The sequenced sample consisted of peripheral blood. CDR3 protein: CAISEHGGGGDTQYF. DNA of the CDR3: TGTGCCATCAGTGAGCATGGCGGAGGAGGAGATACGCAGTATTTT.